This TCR beta chain originates from a study of T cell responses to AZD1222 COVID-19 vaccine. Of note for this clone: The antigen remains undetermined.

Repertoires were generated with immunoSEQ multiplex PCR, while TCRdb's copy carries only in-frame clones and drops some. The repertoire holds 140,000 to 150,000 clones, with around nine tenths as singletons. Study-wide results and caveats: Repertoire sampling happened only post peak T cell response. Regions left unmutated in variants are reportedly the target of nearly half of spike-specific TCRs.

The CDR3 extends over 15 amino acids. The germline V gene has CDR1 LNHDA and CDR2 SQIVND (reference sequence). With 3 bases clipped from V and 2 bases from J, the junction kept 3 bases outside the gene matches. The clonotype was recovered from an adult who received the AZD1222 COVID-19 vaccine. The V and J genes are TRBV19 and TRBJ2-7; 11 bases are a match to TRBD2. The sample in question was peripheral blood, obtained 28 days after the second AZD1222 dose. The CDR3 region is CASSMRLAGTYEQYF. Written as DNA, the CDR3 is TGTGCCAGTAGTATGCGACTAGCGGGAACCTACGAGCAGTACTTC.